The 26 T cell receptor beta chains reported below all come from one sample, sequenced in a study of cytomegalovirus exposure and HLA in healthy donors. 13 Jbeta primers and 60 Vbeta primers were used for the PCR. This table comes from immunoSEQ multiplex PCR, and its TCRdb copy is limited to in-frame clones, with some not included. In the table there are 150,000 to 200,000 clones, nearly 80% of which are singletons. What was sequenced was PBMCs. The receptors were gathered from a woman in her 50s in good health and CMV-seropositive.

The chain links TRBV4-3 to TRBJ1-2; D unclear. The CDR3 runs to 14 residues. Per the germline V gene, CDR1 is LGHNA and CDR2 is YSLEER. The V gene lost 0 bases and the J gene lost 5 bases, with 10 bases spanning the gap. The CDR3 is CASSQEADYYGYTF. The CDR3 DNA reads TGCGCCAGCAGCCAAGAGGCGGATTATTATGGCTACACCTTC.

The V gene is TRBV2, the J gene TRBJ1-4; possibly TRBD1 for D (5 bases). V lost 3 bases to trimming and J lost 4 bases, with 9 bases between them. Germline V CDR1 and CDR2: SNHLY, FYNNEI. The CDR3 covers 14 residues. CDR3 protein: CASSDRQLNEKLFF. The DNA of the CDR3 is TGTGCCAGCAGTGACAGACAGCTTAATGAAAAACTGTTTTTT.

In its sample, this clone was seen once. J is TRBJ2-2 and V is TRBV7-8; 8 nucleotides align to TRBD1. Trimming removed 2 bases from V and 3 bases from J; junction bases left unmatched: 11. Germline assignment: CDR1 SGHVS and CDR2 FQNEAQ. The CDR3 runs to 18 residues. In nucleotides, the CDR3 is TGTGCCAGCAGCTTAAATCACTCCCCAGGGGGCGACACCGGGGAGCTGTTTTTT. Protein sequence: CASSLNHSPGGDTGELFF.

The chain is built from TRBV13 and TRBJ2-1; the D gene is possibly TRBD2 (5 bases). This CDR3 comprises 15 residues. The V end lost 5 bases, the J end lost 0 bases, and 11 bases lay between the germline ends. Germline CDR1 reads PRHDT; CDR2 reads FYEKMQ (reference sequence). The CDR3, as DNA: TGTGCCAGCAGCGTTAGCGAAAGCTCCTACAATGAGCAGTTCTTC. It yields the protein CASSVSESSYNEQFF.

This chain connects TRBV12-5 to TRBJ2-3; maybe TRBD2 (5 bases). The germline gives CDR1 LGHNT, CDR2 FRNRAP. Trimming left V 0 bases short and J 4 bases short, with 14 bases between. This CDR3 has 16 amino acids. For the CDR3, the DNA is TGTGCTAGTGGTTTGGTACTAGGCCACCGGGCAGATACGCAGTATTTT. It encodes CASGLVLGHRADTQYF.

The CDR3 region is CASSPIIGAATNEKLFF. In DNA, the CDR3 is TGTGCCAGCAGCCCCATCATAGGGGCGGCAACTAATGAAAAACTGTTTTTT. V is TRBV28 and J is TRBJ1-4; perhaps TRBD1 as D (5 bases). The V end was cut by 6 bases, the J end by 0 bases, with 17 bases between. CDR3 size: 17 residues. CDR1 and CDR2 (germline): MDHEN, SYDVKM.

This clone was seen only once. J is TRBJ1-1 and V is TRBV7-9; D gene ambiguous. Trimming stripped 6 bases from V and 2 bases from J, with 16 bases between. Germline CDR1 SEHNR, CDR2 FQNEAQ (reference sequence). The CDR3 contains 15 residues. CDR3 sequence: CASRLPGAVNTEAFF. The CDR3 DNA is TGTGCCAGCAGACTACCCGGCGCAGTAAACACTGAAGCTTTCTTT.

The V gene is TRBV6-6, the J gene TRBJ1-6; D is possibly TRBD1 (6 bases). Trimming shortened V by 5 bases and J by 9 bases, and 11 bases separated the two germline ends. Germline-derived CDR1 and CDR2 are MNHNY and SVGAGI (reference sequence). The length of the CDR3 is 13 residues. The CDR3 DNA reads TGTGCCAGCAGTCAGGGGTTGGGTTCACCCCTCCACTTT. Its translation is CASSQGLGSPLHF.

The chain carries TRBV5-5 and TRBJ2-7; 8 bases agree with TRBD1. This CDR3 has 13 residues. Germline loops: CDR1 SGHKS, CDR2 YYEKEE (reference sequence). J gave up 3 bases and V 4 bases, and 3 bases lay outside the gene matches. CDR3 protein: CASSRDRNYEQYF. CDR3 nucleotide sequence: TGTGCCAGCAGCCGGGACAGGAACTACGAGCAGTACTTC.

CDR3 in DNA: TGCGCCAGCAGCCCGGGACAGGAGGGATCACCCCTCCACTTT. Protein sequence: CASSPGQEGSPLHF. The chain has TRBV5-1 and TRBJ1-6, with 8 positions matching TRBD1. V dropped 4 bases and J dropped 10; count of bases not matched to a gene: 7. Germline loops: CDR1 SGHRS, CDR2 YFSETQ. The CDR3 runs 14 residues.

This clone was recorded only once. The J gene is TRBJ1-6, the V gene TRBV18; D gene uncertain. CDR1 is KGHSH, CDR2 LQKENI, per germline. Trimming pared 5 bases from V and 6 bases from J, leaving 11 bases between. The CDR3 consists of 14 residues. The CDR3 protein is CASSKAASNSPLHF. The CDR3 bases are TGTGCCAGCTCAAAAGCAGCGAGTAATTCACCCCTCCACTTT.

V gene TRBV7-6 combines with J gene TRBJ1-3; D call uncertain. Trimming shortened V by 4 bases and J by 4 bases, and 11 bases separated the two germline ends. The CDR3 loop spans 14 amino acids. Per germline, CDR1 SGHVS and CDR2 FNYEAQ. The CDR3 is CASSSPSQGNTIYF. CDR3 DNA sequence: TGTGCCAGCAGCTCCCCTTCCCAGGGAAACACCATATATTTT.

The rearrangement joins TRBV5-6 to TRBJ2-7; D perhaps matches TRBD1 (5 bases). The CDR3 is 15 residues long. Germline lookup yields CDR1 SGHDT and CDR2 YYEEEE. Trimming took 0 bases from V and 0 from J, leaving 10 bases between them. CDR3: CASSLGWGDSYEQYF. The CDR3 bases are TGTGCCAGCAGCTTGGGCTGGGGCGACTCCTACGAGCAGTACTTC.

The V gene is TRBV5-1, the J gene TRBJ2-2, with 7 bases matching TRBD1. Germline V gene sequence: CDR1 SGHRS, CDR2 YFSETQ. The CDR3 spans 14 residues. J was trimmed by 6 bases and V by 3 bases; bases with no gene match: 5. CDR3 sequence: CASSSGQEAGELFF. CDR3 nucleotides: TGCGCCAGCAGCTCAGGACAGGAGGCCGGGGAGCTGTTTTTT.

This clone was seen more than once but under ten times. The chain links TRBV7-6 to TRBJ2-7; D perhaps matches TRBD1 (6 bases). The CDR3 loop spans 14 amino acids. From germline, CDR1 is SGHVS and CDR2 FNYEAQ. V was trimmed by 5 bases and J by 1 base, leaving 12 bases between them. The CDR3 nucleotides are TGTGCCAGCAGCCAATACAGGGCATCCTACGAGCAGTACTTC. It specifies CASSQYRASYEQYF.

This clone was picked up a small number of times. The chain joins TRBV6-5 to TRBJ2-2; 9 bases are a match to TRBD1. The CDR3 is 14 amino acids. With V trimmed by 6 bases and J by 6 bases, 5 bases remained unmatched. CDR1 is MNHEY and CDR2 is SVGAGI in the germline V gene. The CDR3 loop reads CASRRTGASGELFF. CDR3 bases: TGTGCCAGCAGACGGACAGGGGCGTCCGGGGAGCTGTTTTTT.

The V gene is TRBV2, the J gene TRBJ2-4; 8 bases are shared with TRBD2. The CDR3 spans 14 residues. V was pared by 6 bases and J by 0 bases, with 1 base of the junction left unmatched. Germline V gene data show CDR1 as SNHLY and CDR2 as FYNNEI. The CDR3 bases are TGTGCCAGCAGACTAGCGGTAGCCAAAAACATTCAGTACTTC. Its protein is CASRLAVAKNIQYF. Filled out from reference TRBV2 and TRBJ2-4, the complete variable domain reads EPEVTQTPSHQVTQMGQEVILRCVPISNHLYFYWYRQILGQKVEFLVSFYNNEISEKSEIFDDQFSVERPDGSNFTLKIRSTKLEDSAMYFCASRLAVAKNIQYFGAGTRLSVL.

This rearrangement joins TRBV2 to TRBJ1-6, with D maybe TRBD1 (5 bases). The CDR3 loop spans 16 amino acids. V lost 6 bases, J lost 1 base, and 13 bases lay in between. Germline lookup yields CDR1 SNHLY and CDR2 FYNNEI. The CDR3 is CASSAGLQSYNSPLHF. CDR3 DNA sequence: TGTGCCAGCAGCGCAGGGTTACAGTCCTATAATTCACCCCTCCACTTT.

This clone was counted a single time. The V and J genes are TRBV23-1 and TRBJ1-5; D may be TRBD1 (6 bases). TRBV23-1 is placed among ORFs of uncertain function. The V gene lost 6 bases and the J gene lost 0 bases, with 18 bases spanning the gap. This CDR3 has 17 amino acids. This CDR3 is CASRRQEVGHSNQPQHF. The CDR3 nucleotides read TGCGCCAGCAGGCGACAGGAGGTGGGACATAGCAATCAGCCCCAGCATTTT.

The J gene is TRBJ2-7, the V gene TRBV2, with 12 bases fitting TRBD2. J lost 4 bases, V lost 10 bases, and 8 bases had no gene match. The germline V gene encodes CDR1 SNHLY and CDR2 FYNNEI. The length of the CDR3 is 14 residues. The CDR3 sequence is CATAKTSGGYEQYF. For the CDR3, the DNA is TGTGCCACCGCAAAGACTAGCGGGGGTTACGAGCAGTACTTC.

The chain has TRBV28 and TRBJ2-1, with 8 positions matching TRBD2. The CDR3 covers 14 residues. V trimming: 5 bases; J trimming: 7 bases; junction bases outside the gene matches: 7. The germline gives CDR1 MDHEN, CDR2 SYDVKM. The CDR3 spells CASSGTGGRNEQFF. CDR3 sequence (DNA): TGTGCCAGCAGTGGGACGGGGGGGCGGAATGAGCAGTTCTTC.

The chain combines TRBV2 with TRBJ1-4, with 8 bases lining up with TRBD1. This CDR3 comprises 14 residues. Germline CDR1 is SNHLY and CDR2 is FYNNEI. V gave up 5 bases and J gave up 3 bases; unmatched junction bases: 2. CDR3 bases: TGTGCCAGCAGTCCGGACAGGGCTAATGAAAAACTGTTTTTT. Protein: CASSPDRANEKLFF.

In nucleotides, the CDR3 is TGTGCCAGCAGCTCCTCGTCCCTAGGGGCCATCAATCAGCCCCAGCATTTT. It specifies CASSSSSLGAINQPQHF. The rearrangement uses TRBV28 and TRBJ1-5; D is perhaps TRBD1 (5 bases). The germline V gene has CDR1 MDHEN and CDR2 SYDVKM. V lost 6 bases and J 3 bases, leaving 21 bases between the germline ends. The CDR3 length is 17 residues. Full variable domain (missing parts from reference TRBV28 and TRBJ1-5): DVKVTQSSRYLVKRTGEKVFLECVQDMDHENMFWYRQDPGLGLRLIYFSYDVKMKEKGDIPEGYSVSREKKERFSLILESASTNQTSMYLCASSSSSLGAINQPQHFGDGTRLSIL.

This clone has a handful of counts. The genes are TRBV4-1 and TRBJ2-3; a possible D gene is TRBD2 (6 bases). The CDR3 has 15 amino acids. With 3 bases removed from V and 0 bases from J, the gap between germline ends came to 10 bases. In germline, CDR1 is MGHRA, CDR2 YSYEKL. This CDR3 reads CASSHSGQSTDTQYF. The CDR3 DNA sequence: TGCGCCAGCAGCCACAGCGGGCAAAGCACAGATACGCAGTATTTT.

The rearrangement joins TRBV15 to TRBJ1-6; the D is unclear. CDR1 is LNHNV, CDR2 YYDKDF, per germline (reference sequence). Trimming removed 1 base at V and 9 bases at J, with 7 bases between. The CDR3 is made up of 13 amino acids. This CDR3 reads CATSRAPGSPLHF. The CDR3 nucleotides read TGTGCCACCAGCAGAGCCCCCGGTTCACCCCTCCACTTT.

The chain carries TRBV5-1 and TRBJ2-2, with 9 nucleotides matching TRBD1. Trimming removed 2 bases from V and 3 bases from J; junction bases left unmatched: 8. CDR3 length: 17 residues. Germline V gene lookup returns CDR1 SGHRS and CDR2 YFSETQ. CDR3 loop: CASSFGVQGAYTGELFF. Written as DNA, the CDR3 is TGCGCCAGCAGCTTCGGGGTACAGGGGGCATACACCGGGGAGCTGTTTTTT.